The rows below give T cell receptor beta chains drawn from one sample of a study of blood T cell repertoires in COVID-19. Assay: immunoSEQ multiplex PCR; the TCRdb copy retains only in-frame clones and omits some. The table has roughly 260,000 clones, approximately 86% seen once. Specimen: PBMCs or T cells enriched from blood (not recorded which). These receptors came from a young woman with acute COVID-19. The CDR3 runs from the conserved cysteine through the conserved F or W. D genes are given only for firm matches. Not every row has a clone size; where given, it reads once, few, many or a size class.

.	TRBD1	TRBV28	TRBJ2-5	TGTGCCAGCAGTCCAAGGACAGGGTTCGGGGAGACCCAGTACTTC	CASSPRTGFGETQYF
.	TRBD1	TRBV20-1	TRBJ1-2	TGCAGTGCTAGTGAACAGGGGATTTCTGGCTACACCTTC	CSASEQGISGYTF
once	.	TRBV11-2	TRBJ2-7	TGTGCCAGCAGCGACTCGGGCAGCGGGCAGTACTTC	CASSDSGSGQYF
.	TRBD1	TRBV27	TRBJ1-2	TGTGCCAGCAGTGCGACAGGGGCCGAAGCTAACTATGGCTACACCTTC	CASSATGAEANYGYTF
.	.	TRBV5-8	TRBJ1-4	TGTGCCAGCAGCTTGTGGCAGGCCTATAATGAAAAACTGTTTTTT	CASSLWQAYNEKLFF
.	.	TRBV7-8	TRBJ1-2	TGTGCCAGCAGCATATCACAGGGATCCCACTATGGCTACACCTTC	CASSISQGSHYGYTF
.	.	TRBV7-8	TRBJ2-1	TGTGCCAGCAGCTTAGGCACGGGGGGCGCCTACAATGAGCAGTTCTTC	CASSLGTGGAYNEQFF
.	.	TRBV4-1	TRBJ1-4	TGCGCCAGCAGCCAAGATACTGACAGTCTAAATGAAAAACTGTTTTTT	CASSQDTDSLNEKLFF
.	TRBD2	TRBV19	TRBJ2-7	TGTGCCAGTAGTACCTCTAGCGGGAGGAATATATACGAGCAGTACTTC	CASSTSSGRNIYEQYF
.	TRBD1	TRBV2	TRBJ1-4	TGTGCCAGCTCAGGGGGAGGCGAAAAACTGTTTTTT	CASSGGGEKLFF
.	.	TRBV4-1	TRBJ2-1	TGCGCCAGCAGCCACCTCGGCAATGAGCAGTTCTTC	CASSHLGNEQFF
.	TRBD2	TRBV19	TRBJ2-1	TGTGCCAGTAGTATGGGTACTAGCGGGAGGGCCGGAAGCTCCTACAATGAGCAGTTCTTC	CASSMGTSGRAGSSYNEQFF
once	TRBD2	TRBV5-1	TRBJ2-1	TGCGCCAGCAGTTTTAGCGGGGGGGTCTCTAGCAATGAGCAGTTCTTC	CASSFSGGVSSNEQFF
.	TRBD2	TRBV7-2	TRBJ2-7	TGTGCCAGCAGTCGACCGGGACTAGTTTACGAGCAGTACTTC	CASSRPGLVYEQYF
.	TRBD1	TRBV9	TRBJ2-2	TGTGCCAGCAGCGAGACAGGGGCGGGCACCGGGGAGCTGTTTTTT	CASSETGAGTGELFF
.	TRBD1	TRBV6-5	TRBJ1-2	TGTGCCAGCAGTACAGGGGGCATTACCTATGGCTACACCTTC	CASSTGGITYGYTF
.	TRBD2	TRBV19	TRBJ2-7	TGTGCCAGTAGTACGATGACTAGCGGGAGTTCCGAGCAGTACTTC	CASSTMTSGSSEQYF
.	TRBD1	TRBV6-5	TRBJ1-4	TGTGCCAGCAGCCGCCGGGACAGGGATGAAAAACTGTTTTTT	CASSRRDRDEKLFF
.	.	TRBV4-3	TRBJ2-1	TGCGCCAGCAGCCAAGGGGTGTCAGGCGAGCAGTTCTTC	CASSQGVSGEQFF
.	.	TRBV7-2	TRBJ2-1	TGTGCCAGCAGCCCTGAAGGGGGTAACAATGAGCAGTTCTTC	CASSPEGGNNEQFF
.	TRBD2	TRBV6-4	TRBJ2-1	TGTGCCAGCAGTGACTGGGGAGGGAACAATGAGCAGTTCTTC	CASSDWGGNNEQFF
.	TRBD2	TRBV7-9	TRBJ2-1	TGTGCCAGCAGCCAGTATAGCGGGGGGGCTAACAATGAGCAGTTCTTC	CASSQYSGGANNEQFF
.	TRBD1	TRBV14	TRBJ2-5	TGTGCCAGCAGCCATTACAGGGGGGTAGGACAAGAGACCCAGTACTTC	CASSHYRGVGQETQYF
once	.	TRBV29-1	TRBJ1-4	TGCAGCGTTGCGCAGAATGAAAAACTGTTTTTT	CSVAQNEKLFF
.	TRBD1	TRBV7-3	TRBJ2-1	TGTGCCAGCAGCTTACGGAGCCGGGACAGTGAGTACAATGAGCAGTTCTTC	CASSLRSRDSEYNEQFF
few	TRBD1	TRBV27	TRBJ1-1	TGTGCCAGCAGTCTCGACAGGGCCACTGAAGCTTTCTTT	CASSLDRATEAFF
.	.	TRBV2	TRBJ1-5	TGTGCCAGCAGTTCCCAGGGAAACAATCAGCCCCAGCATTTT	CASSSQGNNQPQHF
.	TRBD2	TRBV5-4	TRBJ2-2	TGTGCCAGCAGCGCTGGCGGGGGGTCCACCGGGGAGCTGTTTTTT	CASSAGGGSTGELFF
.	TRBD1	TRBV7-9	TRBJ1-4	TGTGCCAGCAGCTCAAGCAGGGGGCCTAATGAAAAACTGTTTTTT	CASSSSRGPNEKLFF
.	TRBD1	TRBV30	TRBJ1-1	TGTGCCTGGAGTGCCTCGGACAGGGGGCCCGCTGAAGCTTTCTTT	CAWSASDRGPAEAFF
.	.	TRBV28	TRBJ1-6	TGTGCCAGCACGGACGGGGTCGGATCACCCCTCCACTTT	CASTDGVGSPLHF
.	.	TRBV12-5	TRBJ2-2	TGTGCTAGTGGTTTGAGGGGCGGCACCGGGGAGCTGTTTTTT	CASGLRGGTGELFF
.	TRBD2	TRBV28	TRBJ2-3	TGTGCCAGCATGGGGGGGGTAGATACGCAGTATTTT	CASMGGVDTQYF
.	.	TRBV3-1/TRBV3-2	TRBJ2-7	TGTGCCAGCAGCCAAGTCGTTTCAGGGGCAGACGAGCAGTACTTC	CASSQVVSGADEQYF
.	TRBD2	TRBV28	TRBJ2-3	TGTGCCAGCAGTATACTCGGGGGGGCGGATAATGGAGATACGCAGTATTTT	CASSILGGADNGDTQYF
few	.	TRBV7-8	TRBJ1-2	TGTGCCAGCAGCTTAGCTCGCACAGGTGGATTTGGCTACACCTTC	CASSLARTGGFGYTF
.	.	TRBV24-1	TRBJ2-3	TGTGCCACCAGTGCTGGGGAGGAGCAGTATTTT	CATSAGEEQYF
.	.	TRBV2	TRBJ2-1	TGTGCCAGCAGTGTTGGGGGACTGATATTTGAGCAGTTCTTC	CASSVGGLIFEQFF
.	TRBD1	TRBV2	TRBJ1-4	TGTGCCAGCAGAAGTAGACAGGGGGCAACTAATGAAAAACTGTTTTTT	CASRSRQGATNEKLFF
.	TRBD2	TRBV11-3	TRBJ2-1	TGTGCCAGCAGCTTATCACGGCGGGAGGGGTCCTACAATGAGCAGTTCTTC	CASSLSRREGSYNEQFF
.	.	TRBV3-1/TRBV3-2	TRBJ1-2	TGTGCCAGCAGCCAAGGACTCAGAACAGGGCACTATGGCTACACCTTC	CASSQGLRTGHYGYTF